Listed below are T cell receptor beta chains from one sample, sequenced in a study of blood T cell repertoires in COVID-19. The protocol was immunoSEQ multiplex PCR, while the TCRdb copy is restricted to in-frame clones and leaves out a portion. The table has some 150,000 clones, approximately 85% seen once. The sample consisted of peripheral blood. The receptors derive from a man between 60 and 75 years old with COVID-19, enrolled during active disease. The CDR3 runs from the conserved cysteine through the conserved F or W. Each record gives: J gene, clone size, D gene, V gene, CDR3 protein, CDR3 DNA. The D gene is left open where the match is weak. The size of a clone is reported for some rows only, either as once, few or many, or as a class for expanded clones.

J gene: TRBJ2-2; clone size: few; D gene: TRBD1; V gene: TRBV25-1; CDR3 protein: CASSPYLTGEGGTGELFF; CDR3 DNA: TGTGCCAGCAGCCCGTACTTGACAGGGGAAGGAGGGACCGGGGAGCTGTTTTTT
J gene: TRBJ1-1; clone size: NA; D gene: NA; V gene: TRBV11-3; CDR3 protein: CASTSGRMNTEAFF; CDR3 DNA: TGTGCCAGCACCTCAGGGCGGATGAACACTGAAGCTTTCTTT
J gene: TRBJ1-2; clone size: NA; D gene: NA; V gene: TRBV7-2; CDR3 protein: CASSLAVDTVSYGYTF; CDR3 DNA: TGTGCCAGCAGCTTAGCGGTTGATACAGTGAGCTATGGCTACACCTTC
J gene: TRBJ2-6; clone size: NA; D gene: NA; V gene: TRBV9; CDR3 protein: CASSIPRGSHSTSGANVLTF; CDR3 DNA: TGTGCCAGCAGCATCCCTAGGGGGTCACACTCCACCTCTGGGGCCAACGTCCTGACTTTC
J gene: TRBJ2-7; clone size: once; D gene: NA; V gene: TRBV7-9; CDR3 protein: CASSLVASYEQYF; CDR3 DNA: TGTGCCAGCAGCTTAGTCGCCAGTTACGAGCAGTACTTC
J gene: TRBJ1-2; clone size: NA; D gene: TRBD1; V gene: TRBV7-9; CDR3 protein: CASSSGQQANYGYTF; CDR3 DNA: TGTGCCAGCAGCTCGGGACAGCAAGCTAACTATGGCTACACCTTC
J gene: TRBJ2-7; clone size: NA; D gene: NA; V gene: TRBV3-1/TRBV3-2; CDR3 protein: CASSQDHRPIYEQYF; CDR3 DNA: TGTGCCAGCAGCCAAGACCACAGACCGATCTACGAGCAGTACTTC
J gene: TRBJ2-1; clone size: NA; D gene: NA; V gene: TRBV7-3; CDR3 protein: CASSLTLIRGAAYNEQFF; CDR3 DNA: TGTGCCAGCAGCTTAACTTTGATTCGAGGAGCAGCCTACAATGAGCAGTTCTTC
J gene: TRBJ2-3; clone size: NA; D gene: TRBD2; V gene: TRBV29-1; CDR3 protein: CSPAALAGDTQYF; CDR3 DNA: TGCAGCCCGGCAGCGCTAGCGGGAGATACGCAGTATTTT
J gene: TRBJ2-5; clone size: NA; D gene: NA; V gene: TRBV27; CDR3 protein: CASSSLQETQYF; CDR3 DNA: TGTGCCAGCAGTTCCCTCCAAGAGACCCAGTACTTC
J gene: TRBJ2-1; clone size: NA; D gene: TRBD2; V gene: TRBV19; CDR3 protein: CASSGTRSTEQFF; CDR3 DNA: TGTGCCAGTAGCGGGACTAGGTCGACTGAGCAGTTCTTC
J gene: TRBJ1-6; clone size: NA; D gene: NA; V gene: TRBV4-2; CDR3 protein: CASSQDWGALHF; CDR3 DNA: TGTGCCAGCAGCCAAGATTGGGGGGCCCTCCACTTT
J gene: TRBJ1-5; clone size: NA; D gene: NA; V gene: TRBV7-2; CDR3 protein: CASSLVGVFSNQPQHF; CDR3 DNA: TGTGCCAGCAGCTTAGTAGGGGTGTTTAGCAATCAGCCCCAGCATTTT
J gene: TRBJ2-3; clone size: NA; D gene: TRBD1; V gene: TRBV12-3/TRBV12-4; CDR3 protein: CASSGQGTDTQYF; CDR3 DNA: TGTGCCAGCAGTGGACAGGGTACAGATACGCAGTATTTT
J gene: TRBJ2-2; clone size: NA; D gene: TRBD1; V gene: TRBV11-3; CDR3 protein: CASSLGRQGSTGELFF; CDR3 DNA: TGTGCCAGCAGCTTAGGCCGACAGGGGTCGACCGGGGAGCTGTTTTTT
J gene: TRBJ1-3; clone size: NA; D gene: NA; V gene: TRBV7-2; CDR3 protein: CASSLVGLGAGNTIYF; CDR3 DNA: TGTGCCAGCAGCTTAGTAGGGCTCGGGGCTGGAAACACCATATATTTT
J gene: TRBJ1-1; clone size: NA; D gene: NA; V gene: TRBV5-4; CDR3 protein: CASSGTGIAITEAFF; CDR3 DNA: TGTGCCAGCAGCGGCACAGGGATTGCGATCACTGAAGCTTTCTTT